These 22 T cell receptor beta chains came from one sample sequenced in a study of T cell changes during pregnancy in multiple sclerosis. Produced via immunoSEQ multiplex PCR; TCRdb's table is partial and in-frame only. The data show about 98,000 clones, with 92% seen just once and roughly 2.1% held by the top ten. Sequencing was performed on peripheral blood, taken after pregnancy. All receptors derive from a female donor in good health, enrolled as a control in a pregnancy study.

The chain recombines TRBV25-1 with TRBJ2-4; no definite D call. From germline, CDR1 is MGHDK and CDR2 SYGVNS. This CDR3 region has 11 residues. V lost 3 bases and J 8 bases, leaving 5 bases between the germline ends. The CDR3 spells CASSDTDIQYF. In DNA form, the CDR3 reads TGTGCCAGCAGTGACACGGACATTCAGTACTTC.

This chain links TRBV21-1 with TRBJ1-2; TRBD1, the table's D call, lacks a check against the DNA. TRBV21-1 is annotated as a pseudogene. The CDR3 loop spans 14 amino acids. The CDR3 region is CASSKADSLYGYTF. For the CDR3, the DNA is TGTGCCAGCAGCAAAGCAGACAGCTTATATGGCTACACCTTC.

In this sample, this clone turned up once. The CDR3 DNA is TGTGCCAGCAGCGGGACTAGTAAAGCAGATACGCAGTATTTT. As protein: CASSGTSKADTQYF. The rearrangement uses TRBV14 and TRBJ2-3, with 8 positions matching TRBD2. Germline loops: CDR1 SGHDN, CDR2 FVKESK. CDR3 length: 14 amino acids. The V segment lost 5 bases and the J segment 4 bases; nucleotides outside the gene matches: 5. Complete variable domain (other parts from reference TRBV14 and TRBJ2-3): EAGVTQFPSHSVIEKGQTVTLRCDPISGHDNLYWYRRVMGKEIKFLLHFVKESKQDESGMPNNRFLAERTGGTYSTLKVQPAELEDSGVYFCASSGTSKADTQYFGPGTRLTVL.

This chain joins TRBV9 and TRBJ2-1; TRBD1 might be the D (5 bases). With 4 bases removed from V and 5 bases from J, the gap between germline ends came to 19 bases. Germline lookup yields CDR1 SGDLS and CDR2 YYNGEE. The CDR3 runs 16 residues. In DNA form, the CDR3 reads TGTGCCAGCAGCTCCCGGCCGCGGTTAGGGGACAATGAGCAGTTCTTC. Its protein product is CASSSRPRLGDNEQFF.

The chain recombines TRBV30 with TRBJ1-6; D is ambiguous. CDR1 is GTSNPN, CDR2 SVGIG, per germline (reference sequence). The V gene lost 0 bases and the J gene lost 8 bases, with 14 bases spanning the gap. This CDR3 spans 15 amino acids. The chain's CDR3 is CAWSVLDRVDSPLHF. DNA for the CDR3: TGTGCCTGGAGTGTACTAGACCGGGTGGATTCACCCCTCCACTTT.

The rearrangement uses TRBV19 and TRBJ1-4, with 8 bases identical to TRBD1. In germline, CDR1 is LNHDA, CDR2 SQIVND (reference sequence). The CDR3 contains 15 residues. J was trimmed by 6 bases and V by 5 bases; bases with no gene match: 8. In DNA form, the CDR3 reads TGTGCCAGTAGTCGTCAGGGGGCGATGTATGAAAAACTGTTTTTT. Its protein product is CASSRQGAMYEKLFF. Supplemented by reference TRBV19 and TRBJ1-4, the full variable domain reads DGGITQSPKYLFRKEGQNVTLSCEQNLNHDAMYWYRQDPGQGLRLIYYSQIVNDFQKGDIAEGYSVSREKKESFPLTVTSAQKNPTAFYLCASSRQGAMYEKLFFGSGTQLSVL.

The rearrangement joins TRBV27 to TRBJ1-4; D is ambiguous. CDR1 and CDR2 from the germline V gene are MNHEY and SMNVEV (reference sequence). The V and J ends lost 0 bases and 0 bases respectively, with 8 bases between them. This CDR3 comprises 16 residues. The CDR3 here is CASSLSAGTTNEKLFF. The CDR3 DNA reads TGTGCCAGCAGTTTATCGGCGGGCACAACTAATGAAAAACTGTTTTTT.

J is TRBJ2-1 and V is TRBV21-1; the DNA was not compared with TRBD1, the D call given in the table. TRBV21-1 is termed a pseudogene. The CDR3 has 15 residues. CDR3 region: CASSGDRGEYNEQFF. In DNA, the CDR3 is TGTGCCAGCAGCGGGGACAGGGGGGAATACAATGAGCAGTTCTTC.

The chain uses TRBV7-9 and TRBJ2-3; TRBD2 aligns across 8 bases. Germline assignment: CDR1 SEHNR and CDR2 FQNEAQ (reference sequence). Losses at the gene ends were 5 bases for V and 11 bases for J; bases not matched to a gene: 15. The CDR3 spans 15 residues. The CDR3 DNA is TGTGCCAGCAGCAAGACGGAGGTGGGGCTAGCGGGGCAGTATTTT. Amino acids: CASSKTEVGLAGQYF.

The V gene is TRBV4-1, the J gene TRBJ1-2; D is undetermined. V lost 0 bases, J lost 7 bases, and 12 bases lay in between. Per germline, CDR1 MGHRA and CDR2 YSYEKL. The CDR3 length is 14 residues. CDR3 sequence (DNA): TGCGCCAGCAGCCAAGATCCGAGGGAACGTGGCTACACCTTC. It is translated as CASSQDPRERGYTF.

This clone was observed once. The chain has TRBV30 and TRBJ1-6, with unresolved D. V shed 4 bases and J shed 8 bases, with 12 bases lying between them. CDR1 and CDR2 (germline): GTSNPN, SVGIG (reference sequence). CDR3 length: 13 residues. The CDR3 DNA follows: TGTGCCTGGACTCCGGAGACTCATTCACCCCTCCACTTT. Translation gives CAWTPETHSPLHF.

To note about this clone: This likely stems from a read error, as it lies one base from a far larger clone. The sample has other DNA sequences that encode this CDR3 too. The rearrangement links TRBV5-1 to TRBJ1-1; D remains ambiguous. The CDR3 contains 15 residues. Trimming removed 2 bases at V and 5 bases at J, with 16 bases between. Germline V gene data show CDR1 as SGHRS and CDR2 as YFSETQ. In DNA, the CDR3 is TGCGCCAGCAGCTTCGGGAGGGCTTCAGAAACTGAAGCTTTCTTT. It specifies CASSFGRASETEAFF.

V and J are TRBV18 and TRBJ2-1; no clear D. V was clipped by 2 bases and J by 5 bases, with 7 bases between them. CDR3 size: 13 residues. Germline lookup yields CDR1 KGHSH and CDR2 LQKENI. The CDR3 nucleotides are TGTGCCAGCTCACCAATGGCGGACAATGAGCAGTTCTTC. Translation gives CASSPMADNEQFF.

The rearrangement uses TRBV27 and TRBJ1-1; TRBD1 aligns across 8 bases. Germline assignment: CDR1 MNHEY and CDR2 SMNVEV (reference sequence). With 5 bases clipped from V and 5 bases from J, the junction kept 4 bases outside the gene matches. This CDR3 region has 13 residues. CDR3 loop: CASSPQGATEAFF. The CDR3 region has the DNA TGTGCCAGCAGTCCCCAGGGGGCTACTGAAGCTTTCTTT.

The chain joins TRBV29-1 to TRBJ1-2; D remains unclear. Trimming took 3 bases from V and 5 from J, leaving 13 bases between them. Germline V CDR1 and CDR2: SQVTM, ANQGSEA. CDR3 length: 13 amino acids. In nucleotides, the CDR3 is TGCAGCGTTGACCCCACGGGGTCGTATGGCTACACCTTC. Residues: CSVDPTGSYGYTF.

V gene TRBV6-1 combines with J gene TRBJ2-5, with TRBD2 matching over 11 bases. This CDR3 is 14 amino acids long. Germline V gene data show CDR1 as MNHNS and CDR2 as SASEGT. V was pared by 4 bases and J by 3 bases, with 1 base of the junction left unmatched. The CDR3 spells CASSVGLAEETQYF. In DNA, the CDR3 is TGTGCCAGCAGTGTGGGACTAGCGGAAGAGACCCAGTACTTC.

The rearrangement joins TRBV5-1 to TRBJ2-2, with 13 bases matching TRBD2. This CDR3 has 16 amino acids. The trim removed 0 bases at V and 4 bases at J, leaving 0 bases unmatched. The germline V gene encodes CDR1 SGHRS and CDR2 YFSETQ. The CDR3 DNA reads TGCGCCAGCAGCTTGGGGACTAGCGGGAGCACCGGGGAGCTGTTTTTT. The encoded protein is CASSLGTSGSTGELFF.

The rearrangement joins TRBV27 to TRBJ2-7, with a tentative D call TRBD1 (6 bases). The length of the CDR3 is 15 residues. Germline V CDR1 and CDR2: MNHEY, SMNVEV (reference sequence). Trimming took 3 bases from V and 5 from J, leaving 17 bases between them. The CDR3 bases are TGTGCCAGCAGTTTCCCAGGGGACCCGAGGAACGAGCAGTACTTC. Translation: CASSFPGDPRNEQYF.

This rearrangement joins TRBV19 to TRBJ1-2; tentatively, D is TRBD1 (5 bases). Germline lookup yields CDR1 LNHDA and CDR2 SQIVND (reference sequence). V lost 3 bases and J 5 bases, leaving 10 bases between the germline ends. The CDR3 length is 13 residues. CDR3 DNA: TGTGCCAGTAGTATCCGGGCAGGGTATGGCTACACCTTC. Amino acids: CASSIRAGYGYTF.

This clone occurred once. The CDR3 is CASSEEGGYRVTGELFF. In DNA form, the CDR3 reads TGTGCCAGCAGTGAAGAGGGGGGGTACCGGGTCACCGGGGAGCTGTTTTTT. This sequence joins TRBV2 and TRBJ2-2; maybe TRBD2 (7 bases). CDR3 length: 17 residues. V was shortened by 1 base and J by 4 bases, with 16 bases between the two germline ends. Germline lookup yields CDR1 SNHLY and CDR2 FYNNEI.

The chain links TRBV7-2 to TRBJ2-7; possibly TRBD2 for D (5 bases). Germline V gene lookup returns CDR1 SGHTA and CDR2 FQGNSA. This CDR3 comprises 13 residues. V lost 3 bases and J 3 bases, leaving 9 bases between the germline ends. The CDR3 coding sequence is TGTGCCAGCAGCTTCGGACTTCACTACGAGCAGTACTTC. It specifies CASSFGLHYEQYF.

J is TRBJ1-5 and V is TRBV6-1; 7 bases match TRBD1. The CDR3 has 18 amino acids. With V trimmed by 1 base and J by 2 bases, 11 bases remained unmatched. Germline V gene lookup returns CDR1 MNHNS and CDR2 SASEGT. In DNA form, the CDR3 reads TGTGCCAGCAGTGAAGACCAGGGGGGCATGAGGCGCAATCAGCCCCAGCATTTT. Translating it yields CASSEDQGGMRRNQPQHF.